This is a list of T cell receptor beta chains from one sample in a study of T cells after yellow fever vaccination. TCRdb fed the 5' RACE reads into MiXCR, producing one record per CDR3 protein. The sample yields 400,000 to 450,000 distinct CDR3 sequences, approximately 18% seen once. Sequenced here: PBMCs, sampled before the yellow fever booster vaccination. The receptors derive from a man between 18 and 35 years old who received the YFV17D yellow fever vaccine. Both conserved end residues are part of each CDR3. Each record gives: D gene, V gene, clone size, J gene, CDR3 DNA, CDR3 protein. The D gene is left open where the match is weak. The size of a clone is reported for some rows only, either as once, few or many, or as a class for expanded clones.

>TRBD2|TRBV4-2|few|TRBJ2-2
TGTGCCAGCAGCCAAGCAACGGGGGGGCGTACCGGGGAGCTGTTTTTT
CASSQATGGRTGELFF
>-|TRBV25-1|-|TRBJ2-3
TGTGCCAGCAGTGATCCCCTTGACGGCGGATCCGAGGATACGCAGTATTTT
CASSDPLDGGSEDTQYF
>TRBD1|TRBV7-9|-|TRBJ1-1
TGTGCCAGCAGTCGGGACAGGGAAAATTGGGGCACTGAAGCTTTCTTT
CASSRDRENWGTEAFF
>-|TRBV5-1|-|TRBJ2-1
TGCGCCAGCAGCTATCGACTACCTAACAATGAGCAGTTCTTC
CASSYRLPNNEQFF
>TRBD1|TRBV28|few|TRBJ1-2
TGTGCCAGCACTCCCCTCGGGACAGTAGCTGGCTACACCTTC
CASTPLGTVAGYTF
>-|TRBV7-6|-|TRBJ1-2
TGTGCCAGCACCCGTTACAGGGCTGACTATGGCTACACCTTC
CASTRYRADYGYTF
>-|TRBV5-1|-|TRBJ1-4
TGCGCCAGCAGCCGCGCCCGAGTTGCAACTAATGAAAAACTGTTTTTT
CASSRARVATNEKLFF
>-|TRBV9|many|TRBJ2-5
TGTGCCAGCAGCGTCTCTTGGGGGAGACAAGAGACCCAGTACTTC
CASSVSWGRQETQYF
>TRBD1|TRBV25-1|few|TRBJ1-5
TGTGCCAGCAGTGAGGGACAGGGGCCCCCTCAGCCCCAGCATTTT
CASSEGQGPPQPQHF
>-|TRBV6-5|many|TRBJ2-5
TGTGCCAGCAGTTACAGGGAGACCCAGTACTTC
CASSYRETQYF
>-|TRBV27|few|TRBJ1-6
TGTGCCAGCAGCCGACAGCTCGGAAAATTGGCATTCACCCTCCACTTT
CASSRQLGKLAFTLHF
>-|TRBV4-3|-|TRBJ1-2
TGCGCCAGCAGCCAAGAAGACCTCGACAGGACAATCTATGGCTACACCTTC
CASSQEDLDRTIYGYTF
>-|TRBV18|-|TRBJ2-7
TGTGCCAGCTCAGCGGATAGGGGGTCTACCTACGAGCAGTACTTC
CASSADRGSTYEQYF
>-|TRBV5-1|few|TRBJ2-3
TGCGCCAGCAGCTTGGAATTCCGGGGGTGGGGCACAGATACGCAGTATTTT
CASSLEFRGWGTDTQYF
>TRBD1|TRBV20-1|-|TRBJ2-1
TGCAGTGCTAGAGCCGTAAACAGGGGTTCCTATGAGCAGTTCTTC
CSARAVNRGSYEQFF
>-|TRBV20-1|few|TRBJ1-2
TGCAGTGCTTTAAGCAGGGTTTGGAACTATGGCTACACCTTC
CSALSRVWNYGYTF
>-|TRBV5-1|few|TRBJ2-1
TGCGCCACCAGAGCCCTAGCTGATGAGCAGTTCTTC
CATRALADEQFF
>-|TRBV5-1|few|TRBJ2-3
TGCGCCAGCAGCAAGGCGGATCTCGGAGATACGCAGTATTTT
CASSKADLGDTQYF
>-|TRBV28|many|TRBJ1-2
TGTGCCAGCGCGGACCGGACGGTGTACTATGGCTACACCTTC
CASADRTVYYGYTF
>TRBD1|TRBV2|-|TRBJ1-2
TGTGCCAGCAGTGAAGGGGACAGGGGAGTGGATGGCTACACCTTC
CASSEGDRGVDGYTF
>-|TRBV4-3|-|TRBJ2-7
TGCGCCAGCAGCCAAGAATTCGGGGGGCGGCAGTACTTC
CASSQEFGGRQYF
>TRBD1|TRBV6-5|few|TRBJ2-5
TGTGCCAGCAGTTACTCGACGATGCTCAGGGGGCGGGAGACCCAGTACTTC
CASSYSTMLRGRETQYF
>-|TRBV5-1|-|TRBJ2-3
TGCGCCAGCAGCCCGAGCCCATTCTATGGAGATACGCAGTATTTT
CASSPSPFYGDTQYF
>-|TRBV29-1|-|TRBJ1-5
TGCAGCGTGACGGAGTCCGGTGCCAATCAGCCCCAGCATTTT
CSVTESGANQPQHF
>TRBD1|TRBV7-2|few|TRBJ1-1
TGTGCCAGCAGCCCGGACAGGGGGACGGCTTTCTTT
CASSPDRGTAFF
>-|TRBV10-3|-|TRBJ2-7
TGTGCCATCAGTGCGACGGAGACCTACGAGCAGTACTTC
CAISATETYEQYF
>TRBD1|TRBV7-9|-|TRBJ1-2
TGTGCCAGCAGCTTGGTCAGGGGGCACTATGGCTACACCTTC
CASSLVRGHYGYTF
>-|TRBV5-1|few|TRBJ2-1
TGCGCCAGCAGCTTCGGCGTGGGGAATGAGCAGTTCTTC
CASSFGVGNEQFF
>TRBD2|TRBV19|-|TRBJ2-3
TGTGCCAGTAGCCCACTAGCGGGGGAAACATCAGATACGCAGTATTTT
CASSPLAGETSDTQYF
>TRBD2|TRBV20-1|-|TRBJ2-3
TGCAGTGCTAGAGAGCGGGGGGCGGTAGATACGCAGTATTTT
CSARERGAVDTQYF
>-|TRBV4-1|-|TRBJ2-4
TGCGCCAGCAGTAACGGCGTCCAAAATGTCATTCAGTACTTC
CASSNGVQNVIQYF
>-|TRBV12-3/TRBV12-4|-|TRBJ2-5
TGTGCCAGCAGTTTCTTCGCCAGCCAAGAGACCCAGTACTTC
CASSFFASQETQYF
>-|TRBV20-1|-|TRBJ2-2
TGCAGTGCCGATCCTCGGCGGACCGGGGAGCTGTTTTTT
CSADPRRTGELFF
>-|TRBV4-2|once|TRBJ2-3
TGTGCCAGCAGCCAAGTAGGGGCGACACACATCACAGATACGCAGTATTTT
CASSQVGATHITDTQYF
>-|TRBV4-1|few|TRBJ2-1
TGCGCCAGCAGCCAACCCTCGGGGCGGGGGCCCTACAATGAGCAGTTCTTC
CASSQPSGRGPYNEQFF
>-|TRBV3-2|-|TRBJ1-5
TGTGCCAGCAGCCCTTGTGGGGGTCAGCCCCAGCATTTT
CASSPCGGQPQHF
>-|TRBV24-1|-|TRBJ1-2
TGTGCCACCAGTGATGACCCCGGGATGGGAACCTATGGCTACACCTTC
CATSDDPGMGTYGYTF
>-|TRBV5-6|-|TRBJ2-3
TGTGCCAGCAGCTTGGCCCGAGCTATACCAGCCCATTTT
CASSLARAIPAHF
>-|TRBV5-1|-|TRBJ2-2
TGCGCCAGCAGCTTTTATACGGCCGGGGAGCTGTTTTTT
CASSFYTAGELFF
>TRBD2|TRBV5-1|few|TRBJ2-1
TGCGCCAGCAGCTTGCCCGGGACTAGCGGGCCCTCGGATGAGCAGTTCTTC
CASSLPGTSGPSDEQFF
>TRBD2|TRBV4-1|few|TRBJ2-5
TGCGCCAGCAGCGCCACTAGCGGGGGGACCCAAGAGACCCAGTACTTC
CASSATSGGTQETQYF
>TRBD2|TRBV6-5|-|TRBJ2-1
TGTGCCAGCAGCTTTACACTAGCGGGGGATTCGGATGAGCAGTTCTTC
CASSFTLAGDSDEQFF
>TRBD1|TRBV20-1|-|TRBJ2-7
TGCAGTGCAAGCGGGACAGGGGACGAGCAGTACTTC
CSASGTGDEQYF
>TRBD2|TRBV7-9|few|TRBJ2-3
TGTGCCAGCAGCTTGCTAGCGGGGGGGCCCCCAGATACGCAGTATTTT
CASSLLAGGPPDTQYF
>TRBD1|TRBV19|-|TRBJ1-5
TGTGCCAGTAGACCCGGGACAGGCGCTCCAGAGCCCCAGCATTTT
CASRPGTGAPEPQHF
>TRBD1|TRBV29-1|-|TRBJ1-2
TGCAGCGTTGAAGAAAGGACAGGGAGGGGAGATGGCTACACCTTC
CSVEERTGRGDGYTF